This T cell receptor beta chain was sequenced for a study of blood T cell repertoires in COVID-19. TCRdb keeps only in-frame clones here, not all; method: immunoSEQ multiplex PCR. The profile shows approximately 250,000 clones, roughly 83% of them singletons. Of note for this clone: The same CDR3 arises from other DNA sequences in this sample as well.

The sequenced material came from peripheral blood. This TCR came from a woman aged 50 to 65 with acute or convalescent COVID-19.

The CDR3 protein is CASSLRGNQPQHF. Written as DNA, the CDR3 is TGTGCCAGCAGTTTAAGGGGGAACCAGCCCCAGCATTTT. This chain links TRBV12-3 or TRBV12-4 with TRBJ1-5; TRBD1 is a possible D gene (6 bases). With 2 bases removed from V and 7 bases from J, the gap between germline ends came to 9 bases. The CDR3 runs 13 residues.